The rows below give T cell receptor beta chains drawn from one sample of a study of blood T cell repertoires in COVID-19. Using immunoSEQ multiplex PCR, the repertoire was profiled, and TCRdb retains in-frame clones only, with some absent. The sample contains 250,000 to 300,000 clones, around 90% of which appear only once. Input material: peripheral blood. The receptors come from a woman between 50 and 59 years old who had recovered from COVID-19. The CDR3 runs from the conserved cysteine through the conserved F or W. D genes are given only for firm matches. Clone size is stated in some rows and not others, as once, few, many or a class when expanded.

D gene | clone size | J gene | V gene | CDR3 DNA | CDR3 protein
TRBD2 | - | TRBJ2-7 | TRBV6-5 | TGTGCCAGCAAACGGGAGCGGGGGGCCACCTACGAGCAGTACTTC | CASKRERGATYEQYF
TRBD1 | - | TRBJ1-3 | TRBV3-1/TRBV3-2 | TGTGCCAGCAGCCCAGGGGGGTCAGAAAGATATTTCCGAAACACCATATATTTT | CASSPGGSERYFRNTIYF
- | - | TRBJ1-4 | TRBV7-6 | TGTGCCAGCAGCTTAGAGGGACTCGAGGGTGAAAAACTGTTTTTT | CASSLEGLEGEKLFF
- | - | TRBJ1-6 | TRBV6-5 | TGTGCCAGCAGTTACGGCGGGGGGACGGGTTCACCCCTCCACTTT | CASSYGGGTGSPLHF
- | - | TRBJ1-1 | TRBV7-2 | TGTGCCAGCAGTCCGGGGCCCAGGGGTTTGAGGCGGAACACTGAAGCTTTCTTT | CASSPGPRGLRRNTEAFF
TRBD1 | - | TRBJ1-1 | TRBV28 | TGTGCCACCTCGACAGGGGCCGCTCCACCTGAAGCTTTCTTT | CATSTGAAPPEAFF
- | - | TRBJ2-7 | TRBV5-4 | TGTGCCAGCACCCGATTTGACAGTTCCTACGAGCAGTACTTC | CASTRFDSSYEQYF
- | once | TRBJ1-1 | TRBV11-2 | TGTGCCAGCAGCCGTCCAGGGGAGGGCACTGAAGCTTTCTTT | CASSRPGEGTEAFF
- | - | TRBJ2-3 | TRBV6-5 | TGTGCCAGCGGCTTGGAGGGAGCAGATACGCAGTATTTT | CASGLEGADTQYF
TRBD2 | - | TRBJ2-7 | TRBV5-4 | TGTGCCAGCAGCGCCGGGACTAGCGGGGGCCGCGAGCAGTACTTC | CASSAGTSGGREQYF
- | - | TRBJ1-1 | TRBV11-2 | TGTGCCAGCAGCCCGACACGGAACACTGAAGCTTTCTTT | CASSPTRNTEAFF
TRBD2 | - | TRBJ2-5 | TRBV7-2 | TGTGCCAGCAGCTCCGGACTAGCGGTAGAGACCCAGTACTTC | CASSSGLAVETQYF
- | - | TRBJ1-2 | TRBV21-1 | TGTGCCAGCAGCAAAGCGGGGACTATGCATGGCTACACCTTC | CASSKAGTMHGYTF
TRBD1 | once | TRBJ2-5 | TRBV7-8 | TGTGCCAGCAGTTTGTCATCCTACCGGGACAGTCTCCGGAAGACCCAGTACTTC | CASSLSSYRDSLRKTQYF
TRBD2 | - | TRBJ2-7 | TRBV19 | TGTGCCAGTAGTCTAGCGGGAGGTTCCCACGAGCAGTACTTC | CASSLAGGSHEQYF
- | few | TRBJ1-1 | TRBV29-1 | TGCAGCGTTAACTTTCGTTTGAACACTGAAGCTTTCTTT | CSVNFRLNTEAFF
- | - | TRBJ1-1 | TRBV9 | TGTGCCAGCAGCGTAGTTAGTTGGCAGGGGCATTGGGTGAACACTGAAGCTTTCTTT | CASSVVSWQGHWVNTEAFF
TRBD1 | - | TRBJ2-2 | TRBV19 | TGTGCCAGTATCCCCTCCGGACAGGGAAGCGACACCGGGGAGCTGTTTTTT | CASIPSGQGSDTGELFF
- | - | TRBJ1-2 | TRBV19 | TGTGCCAGTAGTAGGGAAACAGGGTTGAGAGGCTACACCTTC | CASSRETGLRGYTF
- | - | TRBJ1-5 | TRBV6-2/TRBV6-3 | TGTGCCAGCAGTTCCCGAAGGGAGGATCAGCCCCAGCATTTT | CASSSRREDQPQHF
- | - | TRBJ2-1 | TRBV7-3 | TGTGCCAGCAGCTTAGAGGTAGCGGTGGGCGGCAATGAGCAGTTCTTC | CASSLEVAVGGNEQFF
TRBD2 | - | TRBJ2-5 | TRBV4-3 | TGCGCCAGCAGCCAAGATCTCGGGGGGCAAGAGACCCAGTACTTC | CASSQDLGGQETQYF
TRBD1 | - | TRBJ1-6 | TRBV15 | TGTGCCACCAGCGGTGACAGGGTTGGATCACCCCTCCACTTT | CATSGDRVGSPLHF
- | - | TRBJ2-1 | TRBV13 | TGTGCCAGCAGCTTTACAGAGAACAATGAGCAGTTCTTC | CASSFTENNEQFF
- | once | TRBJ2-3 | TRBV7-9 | TGTGCCAGCAGCTTTCGACTGCCGTTAGATACGCAGTATTTT | CASSFRLPLDTQYF
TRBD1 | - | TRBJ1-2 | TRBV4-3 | TGCGCCAGCAGCATCCGACAGGGTGATGGCTACACCTTC | CASSIRQGDGYTF
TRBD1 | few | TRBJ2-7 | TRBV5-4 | TGTGCCAGCAGTACAAGGACAGGGTCTCCCTACGAGCAGTACTTC | CASSTRTGSPYEQYF
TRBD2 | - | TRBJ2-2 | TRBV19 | TGTGCCAGTAGTATAGATCTCGGGCTAGCGGGAGTCGCCGGGGAGCTGTTTTTT | CASSIDLGLAGVAGELFF
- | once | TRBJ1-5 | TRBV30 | TGTGCCTGGAGTGGTGGGGGGGATCAGCCCCAGCATTTT | CAWSGGGDQPQHF
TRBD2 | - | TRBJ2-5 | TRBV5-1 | TGCGCCAGCACCCCTGAACGGCGGGGGGAGACCCAGTACTTC | CASTPERRGETQYF
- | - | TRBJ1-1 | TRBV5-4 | TGTGCCAGCAGCTTGATGAGGAACACTGAAGCTTTCTTT | CASSLMRNTEAFF
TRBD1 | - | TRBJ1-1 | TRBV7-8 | TGTGCCAGCAGCCCCAGGGGTTGGGACAGGGCAAAGACTGAAGCTTTCTTT | CASSPRGWDRAKTEAFF
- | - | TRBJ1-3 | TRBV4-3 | TGCGCCAGCAGCCCAGATCCCCCCCCAGGGGAAACTAACACCATATATTTT | CASSPDPPPGETNTIYF
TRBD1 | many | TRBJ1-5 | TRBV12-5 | TGTGCTAGTGGTTTGATCCTAAGACAGGGCGAAGCTCAGCCCCAGCATTTT | CASGLILRQGEAQPQHF
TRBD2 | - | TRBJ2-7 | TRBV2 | TGTGCCAGCAGTGAATCCGCGAGACTAGCTTTCTACGAGCAGTACTTC | CASSESARLAFYEQYF
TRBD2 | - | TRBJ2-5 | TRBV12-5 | TGTGCTAGTGGTTTGCCCCAGGGGCTAGCGGGGCAAGAGACCCAGTACTTC | CASGLPQGLAGQETQYF
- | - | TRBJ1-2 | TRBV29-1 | TGCAGCGTTTCCCCAGGGGGCTACACCTTC | CSVSPGGYTF
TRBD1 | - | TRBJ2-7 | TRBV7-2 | TGTGCCAGCAGCTTAGTGGGACAGTTGAGCGAGCAGTACTTC | CASSLVGQLSEQYF
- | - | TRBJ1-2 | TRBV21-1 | TGTGCCAGCAGCAAAGCCCGAAGACAGGCATGGGAAGAGTTGTTATATGGCTACACCTTC | CASSKARRQAWEELLYGYTF
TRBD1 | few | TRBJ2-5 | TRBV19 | TGTGCCAGTAGTATAGACAGACAGGGGATGATTAAGAAAGAGACCCAGTACTTC | CASSIDRQGMIKKETQYF
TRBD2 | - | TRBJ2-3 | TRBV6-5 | TGTGCCAGCAGTTTTGGACTAGCGGGAGGTGGAGATACGCAGTATTTT | CASSFGLAGGGDTQYF
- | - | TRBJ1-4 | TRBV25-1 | TGTGCCACCAGCGGGAGGGCAGCCGAAAAACTGTTTTTT | CATSGRAAEKLFF
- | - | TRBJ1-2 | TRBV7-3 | TGTGCCAGCAGCTTAAGGGGGGGCGCCTATGGCTACACCTTC | CASSLRGGAYGYTF
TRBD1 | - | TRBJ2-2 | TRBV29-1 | TGCAGCGGGCAAACTCCGGGACAGGGCCTCCCCGGGGAGCTGTTTTTT | CSGQTPGQGLPGELFF
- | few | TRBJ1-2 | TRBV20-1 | TGCAGTGCTAGCGGTTACTATGGCTACACCTTC | CSASGYYGYTF
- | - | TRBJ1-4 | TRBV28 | TGTGCCAGCAGTCCCCCGAACGGGGCTAATGAAAAACTGTTTTTT | CASSPPNGANEKLFF
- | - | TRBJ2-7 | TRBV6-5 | TGTGCCAGCAGTAGTCGCTACTCCTACGAGCAGTACTTC | CASSSRYSYEQYF
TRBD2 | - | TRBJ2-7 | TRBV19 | TGTGCCAGTAGTATAGCACGGTCGGAGCGGGGAACCTACGAGCAGTACTTC | CASSIARSERGTYEQYF